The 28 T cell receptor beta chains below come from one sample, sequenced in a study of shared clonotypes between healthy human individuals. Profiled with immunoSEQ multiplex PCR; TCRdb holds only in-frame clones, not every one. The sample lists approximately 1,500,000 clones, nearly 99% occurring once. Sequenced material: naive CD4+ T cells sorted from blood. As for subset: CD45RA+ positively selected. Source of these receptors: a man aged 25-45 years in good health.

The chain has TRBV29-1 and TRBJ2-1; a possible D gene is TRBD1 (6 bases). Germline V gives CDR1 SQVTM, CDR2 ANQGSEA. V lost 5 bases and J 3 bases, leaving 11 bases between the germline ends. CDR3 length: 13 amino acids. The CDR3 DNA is TGCAGCGTTCCGAAAGGGGGCTACAATGAGCAGTTCTTC. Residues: CSVPKGGYNEQFF.

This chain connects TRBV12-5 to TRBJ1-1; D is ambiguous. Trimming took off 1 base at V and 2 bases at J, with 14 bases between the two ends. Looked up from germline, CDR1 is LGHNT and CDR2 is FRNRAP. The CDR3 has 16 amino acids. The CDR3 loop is CASGLDTTGINTEAFF. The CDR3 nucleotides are TGTGCTAGTGGTTTGGATACTACCGGGATAAACACTGAAGCTTTCTTT.

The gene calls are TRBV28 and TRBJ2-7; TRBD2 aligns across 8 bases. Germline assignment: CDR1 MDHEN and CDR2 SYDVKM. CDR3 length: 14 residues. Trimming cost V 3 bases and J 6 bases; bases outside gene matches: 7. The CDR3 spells CASSLGREVREQYF. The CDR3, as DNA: TGTGCCAGCAGTTTGGGGCGGGAGGTCCGCGAGCAGTACTTC. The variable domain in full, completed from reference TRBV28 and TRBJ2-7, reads DVKVTQSSRYLVKRTGEKVFLECVQDMDHENMFWYRQDPGLGLRLIYFSYDVKMKEKGDIPEGYSVSREKKERFSLILESASTNQTSMYLCASSLGREVREQYFGPGTRLTVT.

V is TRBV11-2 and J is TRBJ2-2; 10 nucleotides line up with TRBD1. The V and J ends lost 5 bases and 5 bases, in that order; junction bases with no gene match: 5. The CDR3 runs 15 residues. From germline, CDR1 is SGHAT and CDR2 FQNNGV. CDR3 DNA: TGTGCCAGCAGCATGACAGGGGGCGTTACCGGGGAGCTGTTTTTT. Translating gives CASSMTGGVTGELFF.

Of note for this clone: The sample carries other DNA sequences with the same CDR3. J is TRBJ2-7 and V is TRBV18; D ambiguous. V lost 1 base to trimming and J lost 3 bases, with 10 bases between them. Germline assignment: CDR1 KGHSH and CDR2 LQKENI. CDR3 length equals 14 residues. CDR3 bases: TGTGCCAGCTCACCACGAGAGACAAGCTACGAGCAGTACTTC. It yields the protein CASSPRETSYEQYF.

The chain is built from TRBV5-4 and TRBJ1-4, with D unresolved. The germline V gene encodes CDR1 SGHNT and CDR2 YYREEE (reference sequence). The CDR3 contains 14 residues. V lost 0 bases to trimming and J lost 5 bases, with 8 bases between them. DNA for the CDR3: TGTGCCAGCAGCTTGGCCGGCCCAAATGAAAAACTGTTTTTT. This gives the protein CASSLAGPNEKLFF.

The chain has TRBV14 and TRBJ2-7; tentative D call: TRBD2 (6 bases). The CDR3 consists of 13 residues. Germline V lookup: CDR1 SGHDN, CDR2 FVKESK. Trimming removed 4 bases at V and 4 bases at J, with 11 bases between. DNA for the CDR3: TGTGCCAGCAGCCTCGGGAGTTGGTACGAGCAGTACTTC. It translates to CASSLGSWYEQYF. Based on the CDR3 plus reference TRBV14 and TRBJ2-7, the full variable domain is EAGVTQFPSHSVIEKGQTVTLRCDPISGHDNLYWYRRVMGKEIKFLLHFVKESKQDESGMPNNRFLAERTGGTYSTLKVQPAELEDSGVYFCASSLGSWYEQYFGPGTRLTVT.

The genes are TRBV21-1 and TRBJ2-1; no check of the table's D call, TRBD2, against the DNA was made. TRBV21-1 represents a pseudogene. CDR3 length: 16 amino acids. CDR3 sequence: CASSKALGLARDEQFF. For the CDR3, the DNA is TGTGCCAGCAGCAAAGCGCTGGGGCTAGCGAGGGATGAGCAGTTCTTC.

CDR3 nucleotide sequence: TGTGCCTGGAGTGTACAAGCGGGACGGGAGCTGTTTTTT. Translated: CAWSVQAGRELFF. This chain uses TRBV30 with TRBJ2-2; 7 bases align to TRBD2. With 0 bases clipped from V and 9 bases from J, the junction kept 4 bases outside the gene matches. This CDR3 comprises 13 residues. Looked up from germline, CDR1 is GTSNPN and CDR2 is SVGIG (reference sequence).

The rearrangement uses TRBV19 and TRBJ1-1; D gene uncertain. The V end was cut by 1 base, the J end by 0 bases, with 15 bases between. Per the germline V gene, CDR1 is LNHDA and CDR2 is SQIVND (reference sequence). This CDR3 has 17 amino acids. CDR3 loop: CASSIARRASMNTEAFF. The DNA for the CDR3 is TGTGCCAGTAGTATAGCGAGGCGGGCCAGCATGAACACTGAAGCTTTCTTT.

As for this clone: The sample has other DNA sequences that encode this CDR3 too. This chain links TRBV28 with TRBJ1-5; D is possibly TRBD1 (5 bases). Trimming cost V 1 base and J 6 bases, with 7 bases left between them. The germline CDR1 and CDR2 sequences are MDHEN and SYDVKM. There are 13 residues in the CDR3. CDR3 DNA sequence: TGTGCCAGCAGTTTATTGGGGGGTCAGCCCCAGCATTTT. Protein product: CASSLLGGQPQHF. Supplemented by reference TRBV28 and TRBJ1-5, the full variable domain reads DVKVTQSSRYLVKRTGEKVFLECVQDMDHENMFWYRQDPGLGLRLIYFSYDVKMKEKGDIPEGYSVSREKKERFSLILESASTNQTSMYLCASSLLGGQPQHFGDGTRLSIL.

Written as DNA, the CDR3 is TGCGCCAGCAGTGACAGGCGCGCCGGGGAGCTGTTTTTT. Amino acids: CASSDRRAGELFF. The chain employs TRBV10-1 and TRBJ2-2; D gene ambiguous. CDR3 length: 13 residues. V was shortened by 3 bases and J by 6 bases, with 8 bases between the two germline ends. CDR1 is WNHNN, CDR2 SYGVQD, per germline (reference sequence).

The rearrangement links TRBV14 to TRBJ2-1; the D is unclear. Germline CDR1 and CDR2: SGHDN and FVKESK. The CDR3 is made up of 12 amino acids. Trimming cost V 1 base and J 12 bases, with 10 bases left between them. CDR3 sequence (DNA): TGTGCCAGCAGCCAAGCAGATAAGGGGCAGTTCTTC. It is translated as CASSQADKGQFF. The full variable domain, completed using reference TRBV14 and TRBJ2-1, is EAGVTQFPSHSVIEKGQTVTLRCDPISGHDNLYWYRRVMGKEIKFLLHFVKESKQDESGMPNNRFLAERTGGTYSTLKVQPAELEDSGVYFCASSQADKGQFFGPGTRLTVL.

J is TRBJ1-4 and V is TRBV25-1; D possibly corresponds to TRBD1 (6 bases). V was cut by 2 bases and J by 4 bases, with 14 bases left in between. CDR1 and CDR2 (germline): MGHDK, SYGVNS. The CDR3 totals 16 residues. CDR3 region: CASSENRAKDNEKLFF. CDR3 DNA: TGTGCCAGCAGTGAAAACAGGGCGAAAGATAATGAAAAACTGTTTTTT.

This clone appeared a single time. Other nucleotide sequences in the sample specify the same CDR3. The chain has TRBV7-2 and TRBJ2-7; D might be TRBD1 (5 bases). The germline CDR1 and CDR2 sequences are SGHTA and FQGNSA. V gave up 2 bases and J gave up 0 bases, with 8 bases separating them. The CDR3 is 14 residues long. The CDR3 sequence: CASSLTGSSYEQYF. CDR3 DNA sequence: TGTGCCAGCAGCTTAACAGGAAGCTCCTACGAGCAGTACTTC.

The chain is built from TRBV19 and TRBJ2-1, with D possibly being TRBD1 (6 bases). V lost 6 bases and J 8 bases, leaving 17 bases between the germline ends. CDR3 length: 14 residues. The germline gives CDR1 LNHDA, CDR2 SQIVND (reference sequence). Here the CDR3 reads CASRGTQGLYEQFF. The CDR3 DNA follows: TGTGCCAGTAGGGGTACCCAGGGGTTATATGAGCAGTTCTTC.

The CDR3 bases are TGTGCCAGCAGTTTGACAGGGGCTCCGGAGACCCAGTACTTC. Its translation: CASSLTGAPETQYF. This chain uses TRBV28 with TRBJ2-5, with 8 positions matching TRBD1. The CDR3 has 14 amino acids. The germline gives CDR1 MDHEN, CDR2 SYDVKM. V trimming: 3 bases; J trimming: 5 bases; junction bases outside the gene matches: 5.

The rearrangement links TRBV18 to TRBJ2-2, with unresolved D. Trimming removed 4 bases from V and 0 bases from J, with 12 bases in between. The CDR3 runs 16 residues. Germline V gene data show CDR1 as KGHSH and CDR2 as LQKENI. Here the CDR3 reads CASSLLRWANTGELFF. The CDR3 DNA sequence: TGTGCCAGCTCACTTTTGAGGTGGGCGAACACCGGGGAGCTGTTTTTT.

In nucleotides, the CDR3 is TGCGCCAGCAGCTCATCACAGGGACAGGGGAATGAAGCTTTCTTT. As protein: CASSSSQGQGNEAFF. V and J are TRBV5-1 and TRBJ1-1; TRBD1 aligns across 10 bases. Germline lookup yields CDR1 SGHRS and CDR2 YFSETQ. The J segment lost 7 bases and the V segment lost 3 bases, leaving 9 bases of the junction unmatched. The CDR3 length is 15 residues.

The CDR3 spells CASSQRRMHFSGANVLTF. The DNA of the CDR3 is TGCGCCAGCAGCCAGCGACGGATGCACTTCTCTGGGGCCAACGTCCTGACTTTC. The chain links TRBV4-3 to TRBJ2-6, with D unresolved. The germline V and J ends were trimmed by 3 bases and 0 bases, with 15 bases remaining between them. This CDR3 spans 18 amino acids. Germline values: CDR1 LGHNA, CDR2 YSLEER.

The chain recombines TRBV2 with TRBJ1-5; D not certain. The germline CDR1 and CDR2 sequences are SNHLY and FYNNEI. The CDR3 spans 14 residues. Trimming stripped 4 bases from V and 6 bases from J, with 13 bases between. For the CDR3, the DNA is TGTGCCAGCAGTGGTGGACCCTCCAGTCAGCCCCAGCATTTT. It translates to CASSGGPSSQPQHF. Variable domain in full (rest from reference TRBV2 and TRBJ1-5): EPEVTQTPSHQVTQMGQEVILRCVPISNHLYFYWYRQILGQKVEFLVSFYNNEISEKSEIFDDQFSVERPDGSNFTLKIRSTKLEDSAMYFCASSGGPSSQPQHFGDGTRLSIL.

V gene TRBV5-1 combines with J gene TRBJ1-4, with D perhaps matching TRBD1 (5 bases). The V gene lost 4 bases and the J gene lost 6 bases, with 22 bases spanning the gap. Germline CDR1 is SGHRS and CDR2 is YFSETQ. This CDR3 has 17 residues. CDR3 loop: CASSENRPGRTYEKLFF. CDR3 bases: TGCGCCAGCAGCGAAAATCGACCAGGGCGGACTTATGAAAAACTGTTTTTT.

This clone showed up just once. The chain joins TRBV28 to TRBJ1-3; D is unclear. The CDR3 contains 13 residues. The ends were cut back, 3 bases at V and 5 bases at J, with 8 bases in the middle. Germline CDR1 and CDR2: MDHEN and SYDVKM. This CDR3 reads CASSFAERNTIYF. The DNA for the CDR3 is TGTGCCAGCAGTTTCGCAGAAAGAAACACCATATATTTT.

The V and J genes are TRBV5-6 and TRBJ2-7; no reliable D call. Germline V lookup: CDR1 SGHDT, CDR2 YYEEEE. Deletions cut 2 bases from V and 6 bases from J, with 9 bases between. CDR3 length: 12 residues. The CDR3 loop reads CASSFRSLEQYF. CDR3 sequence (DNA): TGTGCCAGCAGCTTCAGGTCGCTCGAGCAGTACTTC. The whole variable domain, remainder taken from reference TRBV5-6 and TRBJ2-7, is DAGVTQSPTHLIKTRGQQVTLRCSPKSGHDTVSWYQQALGQGPQFIFQYYEEEERQRGNFPDRFSGHQFPNYSSELNVNALLLGDSALYLCASSFRSLEQYFGPGTRLTVT.

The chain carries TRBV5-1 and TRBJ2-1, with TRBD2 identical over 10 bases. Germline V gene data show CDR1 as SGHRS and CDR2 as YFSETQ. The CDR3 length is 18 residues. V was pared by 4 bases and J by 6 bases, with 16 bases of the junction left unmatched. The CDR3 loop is CASSSPRDSGRLINEQFF. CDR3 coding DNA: TGCGCCAGCAGCAGCCCTCGGGATAGCGGGAGGCTCATCAATGAGCAGTTCTTC.

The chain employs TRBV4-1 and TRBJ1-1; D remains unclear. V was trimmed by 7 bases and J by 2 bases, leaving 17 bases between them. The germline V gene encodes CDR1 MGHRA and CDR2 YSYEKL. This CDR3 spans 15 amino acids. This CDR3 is CASTPQPVPNTEAFF. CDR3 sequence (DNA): TGCGCCAGCACCCCTCAACCCGTGCCAAACACTGAAGCTTTCTTT.

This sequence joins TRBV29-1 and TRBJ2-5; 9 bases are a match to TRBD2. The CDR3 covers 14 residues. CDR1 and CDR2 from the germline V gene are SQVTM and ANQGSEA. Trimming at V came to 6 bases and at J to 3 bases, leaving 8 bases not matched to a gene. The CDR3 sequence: CSVTYSGRKETQYF. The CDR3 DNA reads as TGCAGCGTCACCTATAGCGGGAGAAAAGAGACCCAGTACTTC.

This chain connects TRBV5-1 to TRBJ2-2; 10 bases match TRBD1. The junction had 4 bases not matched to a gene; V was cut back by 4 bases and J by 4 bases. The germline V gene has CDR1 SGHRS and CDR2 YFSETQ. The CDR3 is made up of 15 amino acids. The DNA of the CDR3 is TGCGCCAGCAGCGGTGACAGGGGGCGCACCGGGGAGCTGTTTTTT. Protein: CASSGDRGRTGELFF.